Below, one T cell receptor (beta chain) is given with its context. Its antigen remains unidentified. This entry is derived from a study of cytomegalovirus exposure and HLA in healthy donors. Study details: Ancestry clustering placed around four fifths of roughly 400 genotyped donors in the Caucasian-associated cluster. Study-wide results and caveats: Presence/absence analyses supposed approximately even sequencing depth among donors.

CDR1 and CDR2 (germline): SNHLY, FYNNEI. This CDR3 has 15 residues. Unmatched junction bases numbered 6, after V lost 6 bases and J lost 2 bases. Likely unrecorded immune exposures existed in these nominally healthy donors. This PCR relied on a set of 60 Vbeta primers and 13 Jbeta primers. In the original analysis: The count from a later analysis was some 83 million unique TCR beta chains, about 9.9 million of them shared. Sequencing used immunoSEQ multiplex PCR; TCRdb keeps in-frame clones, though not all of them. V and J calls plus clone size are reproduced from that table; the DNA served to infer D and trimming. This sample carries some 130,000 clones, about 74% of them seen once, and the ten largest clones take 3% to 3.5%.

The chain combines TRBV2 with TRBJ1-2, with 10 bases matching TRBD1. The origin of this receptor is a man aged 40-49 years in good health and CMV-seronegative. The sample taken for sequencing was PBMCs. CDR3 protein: CASRLGQGINYGYTF. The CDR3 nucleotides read TGTGCCAGCAGACTGGGACAGGGGATAAACTATGGCTACACCTTC.